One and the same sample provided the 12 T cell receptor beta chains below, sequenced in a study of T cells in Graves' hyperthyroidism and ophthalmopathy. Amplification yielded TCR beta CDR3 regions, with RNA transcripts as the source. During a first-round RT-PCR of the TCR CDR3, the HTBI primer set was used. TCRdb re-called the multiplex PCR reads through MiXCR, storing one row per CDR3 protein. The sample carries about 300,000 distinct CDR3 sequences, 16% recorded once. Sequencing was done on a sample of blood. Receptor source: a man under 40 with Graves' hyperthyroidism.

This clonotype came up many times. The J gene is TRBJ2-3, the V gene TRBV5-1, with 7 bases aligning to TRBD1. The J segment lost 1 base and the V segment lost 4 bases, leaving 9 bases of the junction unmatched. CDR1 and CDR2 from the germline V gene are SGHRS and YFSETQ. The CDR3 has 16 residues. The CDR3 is CASSGTGVVRTDTQYF. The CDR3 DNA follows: TGCGCCAGCAGCGGAACAGGGGTGGTGCGCACAGATACGCAGTATTTT.

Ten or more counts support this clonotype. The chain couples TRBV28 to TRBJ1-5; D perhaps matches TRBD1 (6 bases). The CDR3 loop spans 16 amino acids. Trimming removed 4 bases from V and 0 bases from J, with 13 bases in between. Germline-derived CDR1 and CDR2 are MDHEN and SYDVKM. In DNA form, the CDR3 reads TGTGCCAGCAGTTCCCGGGGGCCGTATAGCAATCAGCCCCAGCATTTT. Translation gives CASSSRGPYSNQPQHF.

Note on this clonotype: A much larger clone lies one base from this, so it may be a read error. CDR3 DNA sequence: TGCGCCAGCAGCCAACTCGCCCAAATTCCCGGGGACAGGGGGCTTACCGAGGAGCTGTTTTTT. Translating it yields CASSQLAQIPGDRGLTEELFF. This chain joins TRBV5-1 and TRBJ2-2; TRBD1 agrees at 12 bases. This CDR3 has 21 amino acids. Looked up from germline, CDR1 is SGHRS and CDR2 is YFSETQ. The full variable domain, its missing parts supplied by reference TRBV5-1 and TRBJ2-2, is KAGVTQTPRYLIKTRGQQVTLSCSPISGHRSVSWYQQTPGQGLQFLFEYFSETQRNKGNFPGRFSGRQFSNSRSEMNVSTLELGDSALYLCASSQLAQIPGDRGLTEELFFGEGSRLTVL.

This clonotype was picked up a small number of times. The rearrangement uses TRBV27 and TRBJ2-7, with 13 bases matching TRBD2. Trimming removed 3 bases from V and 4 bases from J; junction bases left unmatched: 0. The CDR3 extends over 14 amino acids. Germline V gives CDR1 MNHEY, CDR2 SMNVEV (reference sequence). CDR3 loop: CASSLTSGRYEQYF. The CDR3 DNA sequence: TGTGCCAGCAGTTTGACTAGCGGGAGGTACGAGCAGTACTTC.

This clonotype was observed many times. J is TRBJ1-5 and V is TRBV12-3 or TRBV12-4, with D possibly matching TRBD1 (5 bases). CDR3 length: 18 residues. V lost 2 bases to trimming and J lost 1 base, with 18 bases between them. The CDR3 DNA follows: TGTGCCAGCAGTTTAAGGGCAGGGACGACGGTCAGCAATCAGCCCCAGCATTTT. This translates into CASSLRAGTTVSNQPQHF.

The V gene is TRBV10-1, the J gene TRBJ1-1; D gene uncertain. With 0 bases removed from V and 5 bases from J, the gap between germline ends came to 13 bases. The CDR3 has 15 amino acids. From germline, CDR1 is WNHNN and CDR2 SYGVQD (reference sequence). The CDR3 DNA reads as TGCGCCAGCAGTGAGTCGGGAACTGATGGGACTGAAGCTTTCTTT. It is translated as CASSESGTDGTEAFF.

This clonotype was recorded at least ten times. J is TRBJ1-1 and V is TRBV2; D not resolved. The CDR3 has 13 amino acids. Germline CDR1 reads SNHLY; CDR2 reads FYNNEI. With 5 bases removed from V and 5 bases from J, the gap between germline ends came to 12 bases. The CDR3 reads CASSPGRGTEAFF. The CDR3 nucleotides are TGTGCCAGCAGTCCAGGCCGGGGAACTGAAGCTTTCTTT.

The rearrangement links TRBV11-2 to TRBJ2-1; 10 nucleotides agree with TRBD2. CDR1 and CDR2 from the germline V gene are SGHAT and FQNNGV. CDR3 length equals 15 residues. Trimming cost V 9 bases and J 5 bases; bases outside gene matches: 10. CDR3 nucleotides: TGTGCCAGGAGTGGCGGGACTAGCGACAACAATGAGCAGTTCTTC. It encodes CARSGGTSDNNEQFF.

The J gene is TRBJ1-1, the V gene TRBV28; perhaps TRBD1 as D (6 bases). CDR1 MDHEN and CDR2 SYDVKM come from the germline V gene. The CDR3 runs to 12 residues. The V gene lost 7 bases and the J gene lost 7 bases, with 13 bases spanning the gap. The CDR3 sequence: CASTGEGGEAFF. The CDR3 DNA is TGTGCCAGCACAGGGGAAGGTGGTGAAGCTTTCTTT.

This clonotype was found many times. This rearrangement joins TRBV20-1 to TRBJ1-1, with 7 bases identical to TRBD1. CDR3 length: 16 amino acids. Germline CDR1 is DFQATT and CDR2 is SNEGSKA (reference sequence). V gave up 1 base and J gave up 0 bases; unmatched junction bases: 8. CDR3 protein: CSARVRQGALNTEAFF. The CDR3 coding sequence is TGCAGTGCTAGAGTGCGACAGGGAGCGTTGAACACTGAAGCTTTCTTT.

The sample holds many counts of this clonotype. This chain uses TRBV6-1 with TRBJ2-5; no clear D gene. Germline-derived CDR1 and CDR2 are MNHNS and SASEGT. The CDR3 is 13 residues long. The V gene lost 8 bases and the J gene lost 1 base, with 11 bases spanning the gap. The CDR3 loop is CASCYRIQETQYF. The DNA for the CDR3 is TGTGCCAGCTGTTATCGGATCCAAGAGACCCAGTACTTC.

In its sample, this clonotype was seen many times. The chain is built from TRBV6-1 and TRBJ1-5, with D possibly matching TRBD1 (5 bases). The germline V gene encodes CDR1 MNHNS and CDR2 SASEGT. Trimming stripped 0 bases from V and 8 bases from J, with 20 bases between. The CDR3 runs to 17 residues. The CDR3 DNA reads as TGTGCCAGCAGTGAAGCTCTCGCCGGGGGATGGATCGAGCCCCAGCATTTT. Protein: CASSEALAGGWIEPQHF.